This is a list of T cell receptor beta chains from one sample in a study of blood T cell repertoires in COVID-19. Some clones are missing from TCRdb's copy, which holds only in-frame ones; the method was immunoSEQ multiplex PCR. The profile shows 75,000 to 90,000 clones, 80% of them singletons. Sequencing used peripheral blood. These receptors all stem from a woman in her 40s with active or convalescent COVID-19. Both conserved end residues are part of each CDR3. Not all rows give a size; the values are once, few, many and, for expanded clones, a class.

J gene | CDR3 length | V gene | clone size | CDR3 protein
TRBJ2-5 | 15 | TRBV2 | - | CASSRRTGGWETQYF
TRBJ2-3 | 17 | TRBV10-3 | once | CAISESYEGDFTDTQYF
TRBJ1-1 | 15 | TRBV18 | - | CASSPRQGQITEAFF
TRBJ1-2 | 15 | TRBV5-6 | - | CASSWQGAVIYGYTF
TRBJ1-5 | 13 | TRBV29-1 | - | CSVLVGGNQPQHF
TRBJ2-5 | 15 | TRBV7-3 | - | CASSLMGLAEETQYF
TRBJ2-2 | 17 | TRBV2 | - | CASSGLAGGERAGELFF
TRBJ1-5 | 15 | TRBV2 | - | CASSEAGTGNQPQHF
TRBJ2-3 | 14 | TRBV29-1 | - | CSVGGTWHPDTQYF
TRBJ2-1 | 14 | TRBV28 | - | CASTQTSGGNEQFF
TRBJ2-7 | 16 | TRBV11-2 | - | CASSGGGRDGGYEQYF
TRBJ1-2 | 15 | TRBV18 | - | CASSPPGTDTYGYTF
TRBJ1-5 | 16 | TRBV7-2 | - | CASSLGSGTGDQPQHF
TRBJ2-1 | 15 | TRBV4-3 | - | CASSQDGGSLGEQFF
TRBJ2-2 | 16 | TRBV27 | - | CASSLTGMSNTGELFF
TRBJ2-7 | 15 | TRBV7-9 | few | CASSPRRQGLGEQYF
TRBJ2-2 | 16 | TRBV15 | - | CATQRGFGSSTGELFF
TRBJ1-1 | 14 | TRBV4-3 | - | CASSQARRPDEAFF
TRBJ1-1 | 14 | TRBV5-1 | - | CASSFGGVNTEAFF
TRBJ2-1 | 15 | TRBV4-1 | - | CASSQAGTGGNEQFF
TRBJ1-2 | 12 | TRBV2 | - | CASSATARGYTF
TRBJ2-3 | 17 | TRBV7-2 | once | CASSLGLAGGSTDTQYF
TRBJ2-7 | 13 | TRBV4-2 | - | CASSQEKSREQYF
TRBJ1-3 | 15 | TRBV9 | - | CASSSEAFSGNTIYF
TRBJ2-7 | 14 | TRBV14 | few | CASSHWTGRYEQYF
TRBJ1-5 | 14 | TRBV7-8 | - | CASNLGAEAQPQHF